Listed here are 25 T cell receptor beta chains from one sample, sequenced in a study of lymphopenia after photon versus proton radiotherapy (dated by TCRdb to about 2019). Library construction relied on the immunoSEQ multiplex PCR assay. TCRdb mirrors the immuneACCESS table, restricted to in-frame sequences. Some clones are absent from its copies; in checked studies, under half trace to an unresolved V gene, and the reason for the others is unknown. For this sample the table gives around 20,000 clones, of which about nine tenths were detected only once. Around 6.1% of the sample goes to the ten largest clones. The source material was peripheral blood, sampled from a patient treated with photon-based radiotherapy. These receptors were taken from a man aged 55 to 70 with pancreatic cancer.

CDR3 region: CASSERGVPYNEQFF. The CDR3, as DNA: TGTGCCAGCAGCGAGAGGGGCGTCCCCTACAATGAGCAGTTCTTC. The rearrangement joins TRBV9 to TRBJ2-1, with D perhaps being TRBD1 or TRBD2 (5 bases each). Germline V gene lookup returns CDR1 SGDLS and CDR2 YYNGEE. This CDR3 has 15 residues. V was pared by 3 bases and J by 2 bases, with 12 bases between.

Here the CDR3 DNA reads TGTGCCAGCAGCTTTTCCAGCCCTAATTCACCCCTCCACTTT. It encodes CASSFSSPNSPLHF. This chain uses TRBV5-6 with TRBJ1-6; D gene uncertain. V was cut by 2 bases and J by 6 bases, with 9 bases left in between. Germline assignment: CDR1 SGHDT and CDR2 YYEEEE. The CDR3 totals 14 residues.

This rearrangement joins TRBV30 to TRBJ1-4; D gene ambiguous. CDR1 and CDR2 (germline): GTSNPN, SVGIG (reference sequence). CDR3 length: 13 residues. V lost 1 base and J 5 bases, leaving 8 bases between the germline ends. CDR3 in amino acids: CAWSGQANEKLFF. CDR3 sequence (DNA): TGTGCCTGGAGTGGCCAAGCGAATGAAAAACTGTTTTTT.

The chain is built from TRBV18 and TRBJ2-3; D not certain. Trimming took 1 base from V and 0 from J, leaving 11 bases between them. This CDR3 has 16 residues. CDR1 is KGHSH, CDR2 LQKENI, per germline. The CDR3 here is CASSPQAPGSTDTQYF. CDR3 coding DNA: TGTGCCAGCTCACCACAGGCCCCTGGGAGCACAGATACGCAGTATTTT. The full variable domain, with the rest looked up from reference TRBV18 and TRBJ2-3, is NAGVMQNPRHLVRRRGQEARLRCSPMKGHSHVYWYRQLPEEGLKFMVYLQKENIIDESGMPKERFSAEFPKEGPSILRIQQVVRGDSAAYFCASSPQAPGSTDTQYFGPGTRLTVL.

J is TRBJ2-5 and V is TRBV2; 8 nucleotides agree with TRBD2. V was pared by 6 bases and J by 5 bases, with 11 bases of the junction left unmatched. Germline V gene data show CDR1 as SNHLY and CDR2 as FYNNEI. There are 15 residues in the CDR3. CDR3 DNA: TGTGCCAGCAGGCCCCCCGGACTAGCTGTCGAGACCCAGTACTTC. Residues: CASRPPGLAVETQYF.

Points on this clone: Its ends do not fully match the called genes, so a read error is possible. CDR3 loop: CAWSEGGQHDF. CDR3 DNA: TGTGCCTGGAGTGAAGGGGGACAGCACGACTTC. The rearrangement links TRBV30 to TRBJ2-5, with 7 bases that match TRBD1. The CDR3 runs 11 residues. Germline V gene sequence: CDR1 GTSNPN, CDR2 SVGIG (reference sequence).

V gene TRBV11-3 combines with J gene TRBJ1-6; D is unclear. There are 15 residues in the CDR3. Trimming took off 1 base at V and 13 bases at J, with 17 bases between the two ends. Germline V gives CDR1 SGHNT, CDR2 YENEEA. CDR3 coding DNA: TGTGCCAGCAGCTTAGGTAGTTCAGTCGCGGTTCCCCTCCACTTT. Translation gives CASSLGSSVAVPLHF.

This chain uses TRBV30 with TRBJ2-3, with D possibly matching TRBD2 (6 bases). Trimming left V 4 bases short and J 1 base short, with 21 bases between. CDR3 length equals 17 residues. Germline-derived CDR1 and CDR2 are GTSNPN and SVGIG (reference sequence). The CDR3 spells CAWTPSVFKRGTDTQYF. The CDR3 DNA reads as TGTGCCTGGACCCCATCCGTCTTTAAGCGGGGCACAGATACGCAGTATTTT.

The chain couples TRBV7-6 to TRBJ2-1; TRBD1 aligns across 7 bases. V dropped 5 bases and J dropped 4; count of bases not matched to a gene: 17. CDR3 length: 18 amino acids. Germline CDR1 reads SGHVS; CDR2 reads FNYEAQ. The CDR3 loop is CASSAGVPGQPNYNEQFF. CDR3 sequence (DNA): TGTGCCAGCAGCGCAGGGGTCCCGGGACAGCCAAATTACAATGAGCAGTTCTTC.

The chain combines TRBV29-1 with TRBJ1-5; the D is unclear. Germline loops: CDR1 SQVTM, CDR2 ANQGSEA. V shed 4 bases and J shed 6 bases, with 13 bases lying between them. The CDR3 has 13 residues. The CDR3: CSVAASLGQPQHF. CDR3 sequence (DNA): TGCAGCGTTGCTGCCTCTCTGGGTCAGCCCCAGCATTTT.

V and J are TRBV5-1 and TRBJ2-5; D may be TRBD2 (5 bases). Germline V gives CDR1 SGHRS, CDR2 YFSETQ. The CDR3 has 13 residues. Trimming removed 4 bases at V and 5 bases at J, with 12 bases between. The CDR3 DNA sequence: TGCGCCAGCAGCACGACTACGTGGGAGACCCAGTACTTC. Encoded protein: CASSTTTWETQYF.

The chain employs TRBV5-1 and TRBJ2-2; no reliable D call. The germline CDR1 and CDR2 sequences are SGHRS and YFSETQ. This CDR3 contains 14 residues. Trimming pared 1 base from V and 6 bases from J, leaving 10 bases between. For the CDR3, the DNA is TGCGCCAGCAGCTTGACGGTGGGGTCCGGGGAGCTGTTTTTT. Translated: CASSLTVGSGELFF.

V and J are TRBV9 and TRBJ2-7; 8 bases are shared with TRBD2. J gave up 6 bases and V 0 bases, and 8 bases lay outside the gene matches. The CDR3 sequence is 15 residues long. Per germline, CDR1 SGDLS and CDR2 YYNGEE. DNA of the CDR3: TGTGCCAGCAGCGTAGGCCGAGCGGGGGTGGGCGAGCAGTACTTC. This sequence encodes CASSVGRAGVGEQYF.

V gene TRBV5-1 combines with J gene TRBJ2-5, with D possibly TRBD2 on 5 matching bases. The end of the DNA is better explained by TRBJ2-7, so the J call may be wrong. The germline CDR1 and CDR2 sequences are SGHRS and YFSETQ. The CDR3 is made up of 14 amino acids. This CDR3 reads CASRPVREPYEQYF. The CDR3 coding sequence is TGCGCCAGCCGCCCGGTTCGGGAACCCTACGAGCAGTACTTC.

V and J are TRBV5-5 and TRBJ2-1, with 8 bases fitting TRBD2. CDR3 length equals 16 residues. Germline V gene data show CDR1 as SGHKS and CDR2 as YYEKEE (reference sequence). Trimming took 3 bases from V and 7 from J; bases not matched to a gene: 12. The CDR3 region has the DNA TGTGCCAGCAGCTGGTACGGACTAGCTAGGGTGAATGAGCAGTTCTTC. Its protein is CASSWYGLARVNEQFF. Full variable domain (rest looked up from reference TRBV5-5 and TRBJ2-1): DAGVTQSPTHLIKTRGQQVTLRCSPISGHKSVSWYQQVLGQGPQFIFQYYEKEERGRGNFPDRFSARQFPNYSSELNVNALLLGDSALYLCASSWYGLARVNEQFFGPGTRLTVL.

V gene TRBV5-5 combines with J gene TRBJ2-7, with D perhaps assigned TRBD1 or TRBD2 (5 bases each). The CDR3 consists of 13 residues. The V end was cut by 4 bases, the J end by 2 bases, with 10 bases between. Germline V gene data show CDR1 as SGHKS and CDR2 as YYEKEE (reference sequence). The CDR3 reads CASSPLGAYEQYF. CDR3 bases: TGTGCCAGCAGCCCTCTGGGGGCCTACGAGCAGTACTTC.

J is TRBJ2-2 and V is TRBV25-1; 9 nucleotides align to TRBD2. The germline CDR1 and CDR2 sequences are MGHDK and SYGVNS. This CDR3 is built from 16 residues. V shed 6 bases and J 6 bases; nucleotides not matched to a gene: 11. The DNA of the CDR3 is TGTGCCAGCAGCCCGAAAGGGACTAGCTGGTCCGGGGAGCTGTTTTTT. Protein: CASSPKGTSWSGELFF.

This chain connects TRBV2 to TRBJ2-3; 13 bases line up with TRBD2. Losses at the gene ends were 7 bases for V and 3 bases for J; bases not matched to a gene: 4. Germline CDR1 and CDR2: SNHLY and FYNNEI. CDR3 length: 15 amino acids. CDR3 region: CASTAGLAGTDTQYF. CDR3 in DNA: TGTGCCAGCACCGCGGGACTAGCGGGGACAGATACGCAGTATTTT.

The CDR3: CASSPDPSGGSPYNEQFF. As DNA, the CDR3 is TGTGCCAGCAGCCCAGACCCTAGCGGGGGTTCCCCATACAATGAGCAGTTCTTC. The chain couples TRBV9 to TRBJ2-1, with TRBD2 matching 10 bases. This CDR3 is built from 18 residues. In germline, CDR1 is SGDLS, CDR2 YYNGEE. After removal of 4 bases from V and 4 bases from J, the junction contained 14 bases not matched to a gene.

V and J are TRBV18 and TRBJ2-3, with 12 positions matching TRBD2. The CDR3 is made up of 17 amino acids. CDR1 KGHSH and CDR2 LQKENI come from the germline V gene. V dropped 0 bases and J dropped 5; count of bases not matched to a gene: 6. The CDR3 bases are TGTGCCAGCTCACCACCGGGACTAGCGGGTACAAAAGATACGCAGTATTTT. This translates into CASSPPGLAGTKDTQYF.

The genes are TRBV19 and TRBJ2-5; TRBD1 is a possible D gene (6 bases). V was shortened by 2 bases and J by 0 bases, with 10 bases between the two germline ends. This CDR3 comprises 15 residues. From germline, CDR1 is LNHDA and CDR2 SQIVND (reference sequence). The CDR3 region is CASSIQGHDQETQYF. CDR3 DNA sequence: TGTGCCAGTAGTATACAGGGGCACGACCAAGAGACCCAGTACTTC. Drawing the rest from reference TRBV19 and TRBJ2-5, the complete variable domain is DGGITQSPKYLFRKEGQNVTLSCEQNLNHDAMYWYRQDPGQGLRLIYYSQIVNDFQKGDIAEGYSVSREKKESFPLTVTSAQKNPTAFYLCASSIQGHDQETQYFGPGTRLLVL.

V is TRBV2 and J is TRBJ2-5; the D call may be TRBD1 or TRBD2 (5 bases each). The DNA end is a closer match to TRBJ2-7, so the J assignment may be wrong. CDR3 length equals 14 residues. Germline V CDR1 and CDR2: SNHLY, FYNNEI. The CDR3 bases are TGTGCCAGCAGTCTCTGGGGGTTTACCTACGAGCAGTACTTC. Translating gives CASSLWGFTYEQYF.

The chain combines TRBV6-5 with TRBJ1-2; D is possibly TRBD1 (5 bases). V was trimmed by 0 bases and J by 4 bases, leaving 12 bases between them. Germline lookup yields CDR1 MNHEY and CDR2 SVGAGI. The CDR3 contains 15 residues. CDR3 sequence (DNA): TGTGCCAGCAGTTACTCGTTTCAGGGCCCCTATGGCTACACCTTC. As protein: CASSYSFQGPYGYTF.

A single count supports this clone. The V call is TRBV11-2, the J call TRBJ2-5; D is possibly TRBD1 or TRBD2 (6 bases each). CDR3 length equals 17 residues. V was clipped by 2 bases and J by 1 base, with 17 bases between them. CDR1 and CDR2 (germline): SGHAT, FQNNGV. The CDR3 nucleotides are TGTGCCAGCAGCTTAATATATGGTGGGGGGCCCCAAGAGACCCAGTACTTC. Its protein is CASSLIYGGGPQETQYF.

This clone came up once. CDR3 residues: CASSFGGSSYEQYF. DNA for the CDR3: TGCGCCAGCAGCTTTGGGGGTTCTTCCTACGAGCAGTACTTC. The V gene is TRBV5-1, the J gene TRBJ2-7; D assignment may be TRBD1 or TRBD2 (5 bases each). The germline V gene has CDR1 SGHRS and CDR2 YFSETQ. CDR3 length equals 14 residues. Trimming removed 2 bases from V and 1 base from J, with 10 bases in between.